This is a list of T cell receptor beta chains from one sample in a study of CD4 T cells in relation to SARS-CoV-2 and coronaviruses. Their target antigens are unknown. Measured with immunoSEQ multiplex PCR; TCRdb has only the in-frame clones, and not every one. There are 15,000 to 25,000 clones in the sample; around 67% occur only once, and under 25% lies in the top ten. The source material was CD4+ T cells from PBMCs, cultured in vitro. These receptors all come from a human donor in good health. CDR3s include the opening cysteine and the closing phenylalanine or tryptophan. A D gene is named only where the DNA matches it firmly. Some rows have no size entry. The others give once, few or many, or a class for an expanded clone.

TGTGCCAGCAGCTTAGGCTCGTCCTTCAAAGGGGAGACCCAGTACTTC CASSLGSSFKGETQYF TRBJ2-5 16 . TRBV7-3 .
TGTGCCAGCAGTTACTCCCGGGACTTCCAAGAGACCCAGTACTTC CASSYSRDFQETQYF TRBJ2-5 15 . TRBV6-2/TRBV6-3 .
TGTGCCAGCAGCCAAGCGGGAGTTGGAATGGGTGAGCAGTTCTTC CASSQAGVGMGEQFF TRBJ2-1 15 . TRBV3-1/TRBV3-2 .
TGCGCCAGCAAGGTGTTTACTGAAGAGACCCAGTACTTC CASKVFTEETQYF TRBJ2-5 13 . TRBV5-1 .
TGTGCCAGCAGTTACGGACAGGGGTATGGCACTGAAGCTTTCTTT CASSYGQGYGTEAFF TRBJ1-1 15 . TRBV6-2/TRBV6-3 TRBD1
TGTGCCAGCAGAAGACAGGGTAGGTCTGAAGCTTTCTTT CASRRQGRSEAFF TRBJ1-1 13 . TRBV2 TRBD1
TGTGCCAGCAGCTTAGGTATGGGCAGGGAGCAGTACTTC CASSLGMGREQYF TRBJ2-7 13 . TRBV7-2 .
TGTGCCAGCAGCCCTCGGGGGGGGCATGACACTGAAGCTTTCTTT CASSPRGGHDTEAFF TRBJ1-1 15 . TRBV6-4 .
TGTGCCAGCAGTTACCGACAGGACACCAATCAGCCCCAGCATTTT CASSYRQDTNQPQHF TRBJ1-5 15 . TRBV6-5 .
TGTGCCAGCAGCGTAGGCCAGGGGGCGAAAACTGAAGCTTTCTTT CASSVGQGAKTEAFF TRBJ1-1 15 few TRBV9 TRBD1
TGCGCCAGCAGCTTGGATGGGGGGGCCTATGGCTACACCTTC CASSLDGGAYGYTF TRBJ1-2 14 . TRBV5-1 .
TGTGCCAGCAGTGAGAGGAGGAGTGGGGGGCAGACTGAAGCTTTCTTT CASSERRSGGQTEAFF TRBJ1-1 16 few TRBV2 .
TGTGCCAGTAGTAAATGGACTAGCGGGAGCGGAGAGACCCAGTACTTC CASSKWTSGSGETQYF TRBJ2-5 16 . TRBV19 TRBD2
TGCGCCAGCAGCCAAGGGTCTGGGTCTGGCTACACCTTC CASSQGSGSGYTF TRBJ1-2 13 . TRBV4-1 .
TGTGCCAGCAGCCCTCGAGAGGGGTACGAGCAGTTCTTC CASSPREGYEQFF TRBJ2-1 13 . TRBV7-9 .
TGTGCCAGCAGCTTAGCCCGGGGCCAAGAGACCCAGTACTTC CASSLARGQETQYF TRBJ2-5 14 . TRBV7-2 .
TGTGCCAGCAGCTACGACTGGGGGGATACGCAGTATTTT CASSYDWGDTQYF TRBJ2-3 13 . TRBV7-9 .
TGTGCCAGCAGCTTAGTGGCCCACACTCTCACAGATACGCAGTATTTT CASSLVAHTLTDTQYF TRBJ2-3 16 . TRBV7-2 .
TGTGCCAGCAAGGTGGGGGACTCCCCCGGTGAGCAGTTCTTC CASKVGDSPGEQFF TRBJ2-1 14 few TRBV7-2 .
TGCGCCAGCAGCCGTCCAGCGGGGGGGCATCGAGAGACCCAGTACTTC CASSRPAGGHRETQYF TRBJ2-5 16 . TRBV4-1 TRBD2
TGTGCCAGCACGAGGACAGGCGGGCCTTATCCCCTCCACTTT CASTRTGGPYPLHF TRBJ1-6 14 . TRBV6-5 TRBD1
TGTGCCAGTAGCACCGGGCCCTTCTCTGGAAACACCATATATTTT CASSTGPFSGNTIYF TRBJ1-3 15 few TRBV19 .
TGTGCCAGCAGCTTAAGCAGGGGGAACTATGGCTACACCTTC CASSLSRGNYGYTF TRBJ1-2 14 . TRBV11-2 TRBD1
TGTGCCAGTAGTATTCGGACTAGCGCCTCCACTAGCACAGATACGCAGTATTTT CASSIRTSASTSTDTQYF TRBJ2-3 18 . TRBV19 TRBD2
TGTGCCAGCAGTCTAATTTCGAACAATGAGCAGTTCTTC CASSLISNNEQFF TRBJ2-1 13 . TRBV2 .
TGTGCCAGCAGCCAAGATCCGGAGGTTTTCGAGCAGTACTTC CASSQDPEVFEQYF TRBJ2-7 14 once TRBV3-1/TRBV3-2 .
TGTGCCAGCACTCTTTCGGGGACCCCAGATACGCAGTATTTT CASTLSGTPDTQYF TRBJ2-3 14 . TRBV6-6 .
TGTGCCAGCTCACCACAAACAGGGGTTTGGGACGAGCAGTACTTC CASSPQTGVWDEQYF TRBJ2-7 15 . TRBV18 TRBD1
TGTGCCAGCGCATGTTTGAAAACAGGGCTGACCTACTCCTACGAGCAGTACTTC CASACLKTGLTYSYEQYF TRBJ2-7 18 . TRBV21-1 .
TGCGCCAGCAGCCCTCTCGGGGGACAGGTCCAATCCGGGGCCAACGTCCTGACTTTC CASSPLGGQVQSGANVLTF TRBJ2-6 19 . TRBV5-1 TRBD1
TGTGCCCACGGGGGTGTGAGGGAGCAGTTCTTC CAHGGVREQFF TRBJ2-1 11 few TRBV30 .
TGTGCCAGCAGCACCGCCAGGCGAACGGCTAACTATGGCTACACCTTC CASSTARRTANYGYTF TRBJ1-2 16 . TRBV3-1/TRBV3-2 .
TGTGCCAGCAGTATGAGGGGAGGAGGGGAGCTGTTTTTT CASSMRGGGELFF TRBJ2-2 13 . TRBV7-7 .
TGTGCCAGCAGGCCCAGGGGTAACTATGGCTACACCTTC CASRPRGNYGYTF TRBJ1-2 13 . TRBV2 .
TGTGCCAGCAGTCCAGGGGGGCAGGCGAGTAACTATGGCTACACCTTC CASSPGGQASNYGYTF TRBJ1-2 16 . TRBV7-9 TRBD1
TGTGCCAGCAGCCGAAACTCCTATACGCAGTATTTT CASSRNSYTQYF TRBJ2-3 12 . TRBV6-5 .
TGCGCCAGCAGCTTTAACAGCGCCAACTACGAGCAGTACTTC CASSFNSANYEQYF TRBJ2-7 14 few TRBV5-1 .
TGTGCCAGCAGTTTCACCGGGGATCATCAGCCCCAGCATTTT CASSFTGDHQPQHF TRBJ1-5 14 . TRBV27 .
TGCGCCAGCACGAGGGCGCATCACGAGCAGTACTTC CASTRAHHEQYF TRBJ2-7 12 . TRBV23-1 .
TGTGCCAGCAGCCCTCAGGCCGGGGTTCAAGAGACCCAGTACTTC CASSPQAGVQETQYF TRBJ2-5 15 . TRBV7-3 .
TGTGCCAGCAGTTACTCGGGGGAATCCACAGATACGCAGTATTTT CASSYSGESTDTQYF TRBJ2-3 15 . TRBV6-6 .
TGTGCCACCAGTGCCCAGACCGGGGAGCTGTTTTTT CATSAQTGELFF TRBJ2-2 12 . TRBV24-1 .
TGTGCCAGCAGTTTAGTGTGGGGGACAGGGGGCGAGAGGGCTTTCTTT CASSLVWGTGGERAFF TRBJ1-1 16 few TRBV27 TRBD1
TGTGATAGGGTGGGGATCGTGAATAATTCACCCCTCCACTTT CDRVGIVNNSPLHF TRBJ1-6 14 few TRBV9 .
TGTGCCAGCTCGGGACAGGGGGCCGTCGGCACCGGGGAGCTGTTTTTT CASSGQGAVGTGELFF TRBJ2-2 16 once TRBV18 TRBD1
TGTGCCAGCAGTGAAACTGGAGTAGGGGTTAACTATGGCTACACCTTC CASSETGVGVNYGYTF TRBJ1-2 16 . TRBV2 .
TGTGCCAGCAGTTACTCCGGGGAGGGGAACTATGGCTACACCTTC CASSYSGEGNYGYTF TRBJ1-2 15 . TRBV6-5 .
TGTGCCAGCAGTTCCGGGACAGGGAGACAAGAGACCCAGTACTTC CASSSGTGRQETQYF TRBJ2-5 15 once TRBV2 TRBD1